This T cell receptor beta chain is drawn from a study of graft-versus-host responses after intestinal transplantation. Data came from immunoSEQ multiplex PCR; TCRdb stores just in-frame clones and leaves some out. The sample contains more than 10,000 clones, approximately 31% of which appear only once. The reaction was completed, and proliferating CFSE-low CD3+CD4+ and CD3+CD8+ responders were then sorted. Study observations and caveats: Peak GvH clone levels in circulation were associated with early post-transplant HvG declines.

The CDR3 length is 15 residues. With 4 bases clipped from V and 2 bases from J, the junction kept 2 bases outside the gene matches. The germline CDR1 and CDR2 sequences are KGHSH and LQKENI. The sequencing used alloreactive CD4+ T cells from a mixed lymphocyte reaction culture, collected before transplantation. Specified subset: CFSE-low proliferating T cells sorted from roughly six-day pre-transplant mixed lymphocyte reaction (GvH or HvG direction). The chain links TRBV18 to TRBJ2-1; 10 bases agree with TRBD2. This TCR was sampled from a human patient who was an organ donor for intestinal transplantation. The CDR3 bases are TGTGCCAGCTCACGAAGCGGGGGGGCCTACAATGAGCAGTTCTTC. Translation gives CASSRSGGAYNEQFF. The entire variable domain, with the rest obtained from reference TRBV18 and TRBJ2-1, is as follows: NAGVMQNPRHLVRRRGQEARLRCSPMKGHSHVYWYRQLPEEGLKFMVYLQKENIIDESGMPKERFSAEFPKEGPSILRIQQVVRGDSAAYFCASSRSGGAYNEQFFGPGTRLTVL.